This T cell receptor (beta chain) was recorded in a study of shared clonotypes between healthy human individuals. Overall study context: The donor pool was made up of a couple of women and a few men aged 18 to 49.

Study-level results: Though the depth was large, rarefaction showed that sorted-subset sequencing was incomplete. Around 4.9% of naive CD4 clonotypes were shared across a handful of donors.

On this clone: Its specificity is not known.

The method was immunoSEQ multiplex PCR; TCRdb's version includes in-frame clones alone and lacks a portion of them. The sample carries fewer than 850,000 clones, about two thirds recorded once. The receptor was isolated from a woman aged 25 to 39 in good health. Sequenced: memory CD4+ T cells sorted from blood. Subset: CD45RA-negative fraction.

The CDR3 sequence: CSVEGQRHGYTF. The CDR3 region has the DNA TGCAGCGTCGAGGGACAGCGACATGGCTACACCTTC. The J gene is TRBJ1-2, the V gene TRBV29-1, with TRBD1 matching over 7 bases. V lost 6 bases, J lost 6 bases, and 7 bases stayed unmatched. Germline CDR1 is SQVTM and CDR2 is ANQGSEA. The CDR3 extends over 12 amino acids.